The clone carrying this T cell receptor (beta chain) was detected a few times. The data belong to a study of T cell responses to AZD1222 COVID-19 vaccine. The V end lost 7 bases, the J end lost 4 bases, and 14 bases lay between the germline ends. CDR1 and CDR2 from the germline V gene are MRHNA and SNTAGT. The CDR3 is 13 residues long. The table came from immunoSEQ multiplex PCR; TCRdb's copy has only in-frame clones and leaves some out. The table records around 110,000 clones, roughly nine tenths of them present only once. The V gene is TRBV6-4, the J gene TRBJ2-7; D ambiguous. This TCR derives from an adult in good health. Sequencing was performed on peripheral blood, taken on day 0 of AZD1222 vaccination. Here the CDR3 reads CASISPTPYEQYF. CDR3 bases: TGTGCCAGCATCTCCCCAACCCCGTACGAGCAGTACTTC.